This T cell receptor (beta chain) was recorded in a study of cytomegalovirus exposure and HLA in healthy donors. Trimming left V 6 bases short and J 10 bases short, with 19 bases between. CDR1 is KGHSH and CDR2 is LQKENI in the germline V gene. The CDR3 runs to 14 residues. Use of 60 Vbeta and 13 Jbeta primers characterized the PCR. Sequenced by immunoSEQ multiplex PCR; TCRdb stores in-frame clones only, minus some. Of roughly 120,000 clones detected, approximately 80% appear once; the ten largest clones hold around 4%. The source is a man between 35 and 55 years old in good health and CMV-seronegative. This rearrangement joins TRBV18 to TRBJ1-5; perhaps TRBD1 as D (6 bases). The source material was PBMCs. The CDR3 DNA reads as TGTGCCAGCTCCATACAGGGTGAATCAGACCCCCAGCATTTT. As protein: CASSIQGESDPQHF.